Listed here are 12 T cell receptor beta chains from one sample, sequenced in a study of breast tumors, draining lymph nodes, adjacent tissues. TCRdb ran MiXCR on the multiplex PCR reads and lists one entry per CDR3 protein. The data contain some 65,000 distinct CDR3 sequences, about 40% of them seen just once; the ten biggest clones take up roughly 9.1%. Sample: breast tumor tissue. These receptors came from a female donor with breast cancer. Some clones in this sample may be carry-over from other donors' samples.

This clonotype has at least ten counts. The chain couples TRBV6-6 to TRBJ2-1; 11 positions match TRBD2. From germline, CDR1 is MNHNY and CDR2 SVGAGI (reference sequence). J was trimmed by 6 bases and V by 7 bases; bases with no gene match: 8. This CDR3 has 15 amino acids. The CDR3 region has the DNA TGTGCCAGCAAGGATCTAGCGGGGGGTGGCAATGAGCAGTTCTTC. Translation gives CASKDLAGGGNEQFF.

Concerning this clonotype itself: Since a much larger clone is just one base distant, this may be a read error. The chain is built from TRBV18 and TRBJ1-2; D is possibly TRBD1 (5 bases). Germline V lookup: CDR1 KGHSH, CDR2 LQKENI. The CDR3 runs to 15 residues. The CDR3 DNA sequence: TGTGCCAGCTCACCAATACAGGATTCAAACTATGGCTGCACCTTC. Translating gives CASSPIQDSNYGCTF. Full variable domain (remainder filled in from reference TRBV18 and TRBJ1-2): NAGVMQNPRHLVRRRGQEARLRCSPMKGHSHVYWYRQLPEEGLKFMVYLQKENIIDESGMPKERFSAEFPKEGPSILRIQQVVRGDSAAYFCASSPIQDSNYGCTFGSGTRLTVV.

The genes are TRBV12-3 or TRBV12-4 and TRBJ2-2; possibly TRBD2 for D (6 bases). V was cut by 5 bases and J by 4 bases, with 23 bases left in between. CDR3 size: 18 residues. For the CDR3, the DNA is TGTGCCAGCAGTAATTGGTCCGTGGGGGGAGTTAGCACCGGGGAGCTGTTTTTT. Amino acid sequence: CASSNWSVGGVSTGELFF.

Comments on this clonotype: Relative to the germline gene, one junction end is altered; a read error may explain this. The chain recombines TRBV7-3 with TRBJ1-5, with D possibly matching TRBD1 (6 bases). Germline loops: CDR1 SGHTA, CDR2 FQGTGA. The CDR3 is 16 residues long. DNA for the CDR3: TGTGCCATCAGCCTCACAGGGTCCTCAAGCAATCAGCCCCAGCATTTT. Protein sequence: CAISLTGSSSNQPQHF.

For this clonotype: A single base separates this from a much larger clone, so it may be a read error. The CDR3 region has the DNA TGTGCCAGCAGTCAGGCTAGCGGGGGGATCGGCACAGATACGCAGTATTTT. This translates into CASSQASGGIGTDTQYF. J is TRBJ2-3 and V is TRBV6-4; 11 nucleotides line up with TRBD2. The germline V gene encodes CDR1 MRHNA and CDR2 SNTAGT. The CDR3 consists of 17 residues. The V gene end was trimmed by 5 bases and the J gene end by 1 base; junction bases not matched to a gene: 8.

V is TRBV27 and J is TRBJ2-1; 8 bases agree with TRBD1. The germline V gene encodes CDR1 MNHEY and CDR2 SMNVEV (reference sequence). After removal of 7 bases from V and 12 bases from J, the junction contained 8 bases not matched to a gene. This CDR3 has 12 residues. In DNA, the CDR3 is TGTGCCAGCACGTCCCCACAGGGGGTGCAGTTCTTC. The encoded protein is CASTSPQGVQFF.

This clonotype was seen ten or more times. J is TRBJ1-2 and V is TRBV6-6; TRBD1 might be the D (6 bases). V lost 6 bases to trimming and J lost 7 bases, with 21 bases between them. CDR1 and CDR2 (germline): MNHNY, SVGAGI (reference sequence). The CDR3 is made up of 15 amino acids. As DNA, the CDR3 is TGTGCCAGCAGCGACGAGGGGGGGAGGAGGGGTGGCTACACCTTC. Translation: CASSDEGGRRGGYTF.

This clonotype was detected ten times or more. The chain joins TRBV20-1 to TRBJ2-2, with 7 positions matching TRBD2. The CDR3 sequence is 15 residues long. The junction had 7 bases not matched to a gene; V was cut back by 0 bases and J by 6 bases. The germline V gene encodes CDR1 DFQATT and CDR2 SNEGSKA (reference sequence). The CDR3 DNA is TGCAGTGCTAGAGATAGGGCGGGGGTCTCCGGGGAGCTGTTTTTT. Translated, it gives CSARDRAGVSGELFF.

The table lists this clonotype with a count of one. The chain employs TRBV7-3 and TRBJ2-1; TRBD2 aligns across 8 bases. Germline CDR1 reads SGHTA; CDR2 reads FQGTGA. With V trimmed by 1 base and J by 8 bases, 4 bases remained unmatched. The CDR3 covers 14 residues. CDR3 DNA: TGTGCCAGCAGCTTAAGACAGCGGGGGCATGAGCAGTTCTTC. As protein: CASSLRQRGHEQFF.

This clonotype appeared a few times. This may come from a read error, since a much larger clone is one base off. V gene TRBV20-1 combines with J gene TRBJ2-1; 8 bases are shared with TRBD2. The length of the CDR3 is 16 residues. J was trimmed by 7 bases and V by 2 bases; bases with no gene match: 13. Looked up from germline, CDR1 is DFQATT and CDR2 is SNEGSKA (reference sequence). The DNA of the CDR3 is TGCAGTGCTAGATTTTCGGCGCGGGGGGCCCAAAATGAGCAGTTCTTC. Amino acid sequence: CSARFSARGAQNEQFF.

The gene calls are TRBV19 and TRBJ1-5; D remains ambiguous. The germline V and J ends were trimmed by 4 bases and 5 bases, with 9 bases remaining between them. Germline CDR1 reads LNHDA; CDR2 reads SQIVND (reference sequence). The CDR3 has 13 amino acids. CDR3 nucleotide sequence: TGTGCCAGTAGTAAGTCAAACGATCAGCCCCAGCATTTT. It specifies CASSKSNDQPQHF.

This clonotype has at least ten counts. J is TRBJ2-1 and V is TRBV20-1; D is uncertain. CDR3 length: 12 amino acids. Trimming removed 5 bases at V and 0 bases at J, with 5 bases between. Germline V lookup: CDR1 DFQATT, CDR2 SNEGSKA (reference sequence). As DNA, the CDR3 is TGCAGTGCTTCTGGCTCCTACAATGAGCAGTTCTTC. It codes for CSASGSYNEQFF.